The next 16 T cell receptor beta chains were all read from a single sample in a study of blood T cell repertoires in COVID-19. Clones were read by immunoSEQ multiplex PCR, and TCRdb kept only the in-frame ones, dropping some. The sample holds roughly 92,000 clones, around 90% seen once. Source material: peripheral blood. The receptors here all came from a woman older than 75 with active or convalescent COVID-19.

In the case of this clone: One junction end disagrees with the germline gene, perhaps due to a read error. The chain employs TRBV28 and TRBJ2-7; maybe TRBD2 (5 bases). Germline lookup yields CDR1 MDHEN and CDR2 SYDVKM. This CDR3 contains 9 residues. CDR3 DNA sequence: TGTGCCAGGATTAGCGCTTCTCGCTTC. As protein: CARISASRF.

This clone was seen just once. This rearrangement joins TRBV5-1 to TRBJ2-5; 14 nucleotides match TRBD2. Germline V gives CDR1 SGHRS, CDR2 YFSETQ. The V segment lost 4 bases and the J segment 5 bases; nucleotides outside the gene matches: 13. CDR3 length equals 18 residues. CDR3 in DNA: TGCGCCAGCAGCGGGGGTCTTGGGACTAGCGGGAGTGGGGAGACCCAGTACTTC. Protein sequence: CASSGGLGTSGSGETQYF.

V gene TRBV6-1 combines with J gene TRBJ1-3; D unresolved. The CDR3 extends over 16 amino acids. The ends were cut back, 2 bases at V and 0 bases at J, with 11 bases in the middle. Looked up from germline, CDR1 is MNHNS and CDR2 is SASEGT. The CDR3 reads CASSENHRGSGNTIYF. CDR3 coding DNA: TGTGCCAGCAGTGAAAATCACCGGGGCTCTGGAAACACCATATATTTT.

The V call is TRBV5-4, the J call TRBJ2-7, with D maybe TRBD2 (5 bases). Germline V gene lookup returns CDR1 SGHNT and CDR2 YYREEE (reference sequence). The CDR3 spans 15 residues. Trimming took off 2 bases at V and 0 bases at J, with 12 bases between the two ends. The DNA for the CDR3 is TGTGCCAGCAGCTTCGGTCTCGGGAACTCCTACGAGCAGTACTTC. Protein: CASSFGLGNSYEQYF.

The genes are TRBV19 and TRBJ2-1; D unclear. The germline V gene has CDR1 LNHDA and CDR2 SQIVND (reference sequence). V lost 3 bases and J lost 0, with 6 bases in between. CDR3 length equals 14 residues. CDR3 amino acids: CASSMSGSYNEQFF. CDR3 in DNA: TGTGCCAGTAGTATGTCAGGCTCCTACAATGAGCAGTTCTTC.

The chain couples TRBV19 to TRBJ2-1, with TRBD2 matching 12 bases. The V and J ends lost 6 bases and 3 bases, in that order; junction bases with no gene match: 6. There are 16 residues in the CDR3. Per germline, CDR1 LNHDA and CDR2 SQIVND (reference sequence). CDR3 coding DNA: TGTGCCAGTAGGCTAGCGGGAGGGCCGGGCTACAATGAGCAGTTCTTC. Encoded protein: CASRLAGGPGYNEQFF. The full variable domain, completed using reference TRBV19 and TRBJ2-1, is DGGITQSPKYLFRKEGQNVTLSCEQNLNHDAMYWYRQDPGQGLRLIYYSQIVNDFQKGDIAEGYSVSREKKESFPLTVTSAQKNPTAFYLCASRLAGGPGYNEQFFGPGTRLTVL.

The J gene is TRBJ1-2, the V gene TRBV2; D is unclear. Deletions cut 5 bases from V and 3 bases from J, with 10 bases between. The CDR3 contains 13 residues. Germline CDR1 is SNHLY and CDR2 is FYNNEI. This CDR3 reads CASSRRHYYGYTF. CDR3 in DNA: TGTGCCAGCAGTCGAAGACACTACTATGGCTACACCTTC.

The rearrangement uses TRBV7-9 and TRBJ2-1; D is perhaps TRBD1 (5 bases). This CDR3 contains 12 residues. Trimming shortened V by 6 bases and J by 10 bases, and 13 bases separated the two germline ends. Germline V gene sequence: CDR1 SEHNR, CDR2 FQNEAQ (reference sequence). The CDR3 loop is CASRPGNLEQFF. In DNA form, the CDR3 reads TGTGCCAGCAGGCCAGGGAACTTAGAGCAGTTCTTC.

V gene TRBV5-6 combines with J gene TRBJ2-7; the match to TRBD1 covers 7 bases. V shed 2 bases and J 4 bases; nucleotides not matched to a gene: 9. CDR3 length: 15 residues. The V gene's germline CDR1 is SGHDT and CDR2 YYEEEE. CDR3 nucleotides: TGTGCCAGCAGCTTCCGGGACAGCGAGGATTACGAGCAGTACTTC. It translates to CASSFRDSEDYEQYF.

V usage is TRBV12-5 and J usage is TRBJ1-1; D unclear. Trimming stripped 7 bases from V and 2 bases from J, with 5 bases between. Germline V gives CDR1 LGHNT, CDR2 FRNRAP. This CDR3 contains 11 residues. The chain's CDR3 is CASALNTEAFF. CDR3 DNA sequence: TGTGCTAGTGCCCTCAACACTGAAGCTTTCTTT.

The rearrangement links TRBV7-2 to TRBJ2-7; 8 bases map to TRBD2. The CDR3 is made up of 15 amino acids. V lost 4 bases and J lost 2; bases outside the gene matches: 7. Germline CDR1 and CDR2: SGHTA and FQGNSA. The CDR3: CASSSASGSAYEQYF. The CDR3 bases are TGTGCCAGCAGCTCTGCAAGCGGGAGCGCCTACGAGCAGTACTTC.

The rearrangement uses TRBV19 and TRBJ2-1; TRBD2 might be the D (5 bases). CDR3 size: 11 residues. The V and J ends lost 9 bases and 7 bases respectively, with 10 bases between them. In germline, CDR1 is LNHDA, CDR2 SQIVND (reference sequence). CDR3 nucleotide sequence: TGTGCCAGCGCGGGTTGGAATGAGCAGTTCTTC. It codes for CASAGWNEQFF.

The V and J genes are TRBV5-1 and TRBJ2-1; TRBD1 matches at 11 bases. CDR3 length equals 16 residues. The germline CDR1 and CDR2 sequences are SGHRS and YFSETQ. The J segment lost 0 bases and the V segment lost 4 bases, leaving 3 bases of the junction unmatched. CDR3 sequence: CASSLGQGASYNEQFF. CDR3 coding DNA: TGCGCCAGCAGCCTCGGACAGGGGGCCTCCTACAATGAGCAGTTCTTC. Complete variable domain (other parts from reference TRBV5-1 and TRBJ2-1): KAGVTQTPRYLIKTRGQQVTLSCSPISGHRSVSWYQQTPGQGLQFLFEYFSETQRNKGNFPGRFSGRQFSNSRSEMNVSTLELGDSALYLCASSLGQGASYNEQFFGPGTRLTVL.

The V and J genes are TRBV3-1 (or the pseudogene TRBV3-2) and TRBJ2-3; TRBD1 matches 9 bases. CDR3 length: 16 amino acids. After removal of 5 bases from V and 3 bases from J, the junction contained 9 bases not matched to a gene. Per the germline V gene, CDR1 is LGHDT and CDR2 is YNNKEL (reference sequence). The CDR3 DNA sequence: TGTGCCAGCAGCGCAGGGACAGGGTGGGGGACAGATACGCAGTATTTT. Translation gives CASSAGTGWGTDTQYF.

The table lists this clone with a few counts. The CDR3 reads CASSPSGDEQYF. The CDR3 coding sequence is TGCGCCAGCAGCCCTAGCGGGGACGAGCAGTACTTC. The chain uses TRBV4-1 and TRBJ2-7; 9 bases match TRBD2. The junction had 0 bases not matched to a gene; V was cut back by 4 bases and J by 5 bases. This CDR3 has 12 residues. CDR1 and CDR2 from the germline V gene are MGHRA and YSYEKL.

The CDR3 region is CATSETGSNQPQHF. The CDR3 DNA reads TGTGCCACCAGTGAGACCGGGTCCAATCAGCCCCAGCATTTT. The chain links TRBV24-1 to TRBJ1-5; D is uncertain. Between the trimmed V and J ends, which lost 4 bases and 3 bases, there was a span of 9 bases. The germline gives CDR1 KGHDR, CDR2 SFDVKD. This CDR3 spans 14 amino acids.